The clone carrying this TCR beta chain was counted between two and nine times. Its target is unknown. The data are from a study of cytomegalovirus exposure and HLA in healthy donors. Study-wide points: Researchers reportedly found TCR beta sequences accurately predicted most subjects' HLA-A and HLA-B alleles. TCR beta chain V- and J-gene trimming was linked, in a later analysis, to a missense variant in DCLRE1C.

PCR was performed using 60 Vbeta and 13 Jbeta primers. TCRdb's copy holds only in-frame clones and misses some; the assay was immunoSEQ multiplex PCR. The table records roughly 110,000 clones, about 83% of them present only once. CDR1 and CDR2 from the germline V gene are WSHSY and SAAADI. V dropped 7 bases and J dropped 11 bases, with 14 bases sitting between them. This CDR3 has 11 residues. This chain links TRBV10-2 with TRBJ1-1; D remains unclear. The sequence was obtained from a female donor in good health and CMV-seronegative. The sequencing sample was made of PBMCs. Here the CDR3 DNA reads TGCGCCAGCACCCAGGAGGGCATGGCTTTCTTT. This gives the protein CASTQEGMAFF.